Below, 17 T cell receptor beta chains from the same sample are listed, as sequenced in a study of prognosis after radiotherapy for stage I lung cancer (dated by TCRdb to the early 2020s). The data were produced on an Illumina HiSeq 3000. The TCR beta CDR3 region was amplified from genomic DNA by two rounds of multiplex PCR. The first PCR round used primers specific to each TRBV and TRBJ gene, and the primer sequences were filed in Chinese patent CN105087789A. TCRdb handled the public reads itself, with Q25 trimming in fastp and clone calling in MiXCR, and kept productive beta chains. Entries are consolidated by CDR3 protein sequence, retaining the most common genes and DNA. For this sample the table gives tens of thousands of distinct CDR3 sequences, of which 26% were detected only once. Clones ranked in the top ten supply more than 6.5% of the sample. The sequencing used PBMCs, collected before or after stereotactic body radiation therapy (not recorded which). The receptor source for this set is a donor aged 50 or older with non-small cell lung cancer.

For this clonotype: A read error may account for a junction end that differs from germline. V gene TRBV6-2 or TRBV6-3 combines with J gene TRBJ1-5; D gene unclear. Germline CDR1 and CDR2: MNHEY and SVGEGT. This CDR3 contains 13 residues. The CDR3 sequence is CSSSPGPIHPQHF. The DNA for the CDR3 is TGTTCCAGCAGCCCCGGACCCATCCATCCCCAGCATTTT.

This clonotype was detected ten times or more. The rearrangement links TRBV2 to TRBJ2-7, with 8 nucleotides matching TRBD1. Germline trimming cut 4 bases from V and 5 bases from J; bases unmatched to any gene: 7. The germline V gene encodes CDR1 SNHLY and CDR2 FYNNEI. This CDR3 comprises 14 residues. CDR3 DNA: TGTGCCAGCAGTGCAGCAGGGGGCAAGGACGAGCAGTACTTC. Translating gives CASSAAGGKDEQYF.

This chain uses TRBV2 with TRBJ2-7; D call uncertain. The germline V gene has CDR1 SNHLY and CDR2 FYNNEI. V was clipped by 1 base and J by 4 bases, with 8 bases between them. This CDR3 is 13 amino acids long. CDR3: CASSEGQKYEQYF. The CDR3 DNA is TGTGCCAGCAGTGAAGGCCAAAAATACGAGCAGTACTTC.

As regards this clonotype: A far larger clone is one base from this, pointing to a likely read error. This chain links TRBV6-9 with TRBJ1-1, with no clear D. The CDR3 is made up of 15 amino acids. Germline CDR1 reads MNHGY; CDR2 reads SVAAGI. Trimming removed 4 bases at V and 1 base at J, with 13 bases between. In DNA, the CDR3 is TGTGCCAGCAGTTCCCCCCGGTCTAAGAACACTGAAGCTTTCTTT. Its translation is CASSSPRSKNTEAFF.

The sample holds many counts of this clonotype. This chain connects TRBV6-2 or TRBV6-3 to TRBJ2-3; 9 bases are shared with TRBD2. The CDR3 consists of 15 residues. Germline values: CDR1 MNHEY, CDR2 SVGEGT. J lost 3 bases, V lost 4 bases, and 5 bases had no gene match. CDR3 sequence reads: CASSLGRGGTDTQYF. CDR3 coding DNA: TGTGCCAGCAGTTTGGGGCGGGGGGGAACAGATACGCAGTATTTT.

This clonotype was seen at least ten times. The chain is built from TRBV20-1 and TRBJ2-3; 9 bases are shared with TRBD2. This CDR3 is built from 15 residues. CDR1 and CDR2 from the germline V gene are DFQATT and SNEGSKA (reference sequence). V was pared by 0 bases and J by 3 bases, with 4 bases of the junction left unmatched. CDR3 DNA sequence: TGCAGTGCTAGAGAAGCGGGGGGAGGGACAGATACGCAGTATTTT. Translated: CSAREAGGGTDTQYF.

Points on this clonotype: A far larger clone is a single base away, which makes a read error likely. This chain links TRBV6-2 or TRBV6-3 with TRBJ2-3; 8 nucleotides line up with TRBD2. With V trimmed by 5 bases and J by 1 base, 11 bases remained unmatched. Germline V gene lookup returns CDR1 MNHEY and CDR2 SVGEGT. This CDR3 spans 17 amino acids. CDR3 sequence reads: CASSEGRRRGGTDTQYF. The CDR3 DNA follows: TGTGCCAGCAGTGAAGGGCGGCGGCGGGGGGGCACAGATACGCAGTATTTT.

This clonotype has a count of ten or more. This sequence joins TRBV9 and TRBJ2-3; maybe TRBD2 (5 bases). Germline CDR1 and CDR2: SGDLS and YYNGEE. V shed 3 bases and J shed 1 base, with 18 bases lying between them. CDR3 length: 17 amino acids. The CDR3 sequence: CASSAGKGHLRTDTQYF. The CDR3, as DNA: TGTGCCAGCAGCGCGGGGAAAGGCCACCTACGCACAGATACGCAGTATTTT.

Turning to this clonotype: A read error is possible here, since a much larger clone lies one base away. The chain couples TRBV11-2 to TRBJ1-1, with a possible D match to TRBD1 (5 bases). The CDR3 sequence is 15 residues long. Germline V gene data show CDR1 as SGHAT and CDR2 as FQNNGV. CDR3 loop: CASSLEYQGGTEASF. The DNA for the CDR3 is TGTGCCAGCAGCTTAGAGTACCAGGGCGGCACTGAAGCTTCCTTT.

This clonotype was detected a few times. Since a much larger clone is just one base distant, this may be a read error. The chain uses TRBV7-9 and TRBJ1-3; D perhaps matches TRBD1 (6 bases). The V gene's germline CDR1 is SEHNR and CDR2 FQNEAQ (reference sequence). The CDR3 covers 16 residues. Trimming removed 5 bases from V and 0 bases from J, with 14 bases in between. Here the CDR3 DNA reads TGTGCCAGCAGCGTTCGACAGGCCCACTCTGGAAACACCATATATTTT. Translation: CASSVRQAHSGNTIYF.

With regard to this clonotype: A much more abundant neighbour one base away suggests this may be a read error. This chain connects TRBV11-2 to TRBJ1-4; D gene ambiguous. CDR3 length: 13 residues. CDR1 is SGHAT, CDR2 FQNNGV, per germline. The CDR3 here is CACSLPGVEKLFF. CDR3 in DNA: TGTGCCTGCAGCTTACCCGGCGTCGAAAAACTGTTTTTT.

Notes on this clonotype: A single base separates this from a much larger clone, so it may be a read error. The chain uses TRBV18 and TRBJ2-3; the D is unclear. This CDR3 is built from 14 residues. In germline, CDR1 is KGHSH, CDR2 LQKENI. V was clipped by 5 bases and J by 3 bases, with 12 bases between them. CDR3 sequence (DNA): TGTGCCAGCTCATCGAACAGTCAAACAGATACGCAGTATTTT. It is translated as CASSSNSQTDTQYF.

The sample holds many counts of this clonotype. CDR3 nucleotides: TGTGCCAGCAGCTCGACAGGGGGCTCTGGCTACACCTTC. Protein sequence: CASSSTGGSGYTF. The rearrangement uses TRBV5-5 and TRBJ1-2; 10 positions agree with TRBD1. Germline V gene sequence: CDR1 SGHKS, CDR2 YYEKEE (reference sequence). The CDR3 is 13 amino acids. V lost 3 bases, J lost 7 bases, and 3 bases stayed unmatched. The full variable domain, its missing parts supplied by reference TRBV5-5 and TRBJ1-2, is DAGVTQSPTHLIKTRGQQVTLRCSPISGHKSVSWYQQVLGQGPQFIFQYYEKEERGRGNFPDRFSARQFPNYSSELNVNALLLGDSALYLCASSSTGGSGYTFGSGTRLTVV.

Regarding this clonotype: Just one base apart from a much larger clone, this may be a read error. The chain combines TRBV10-2 with TRBJ2-3; possibly TRBD1 for D (7 bases). Germline V CDR1 and CDR2: WSHSY, SAAADI. Trimming cost V 0 bases and J 5 bases, with 18 bases left between them. This CDR3 is 17 amino acids long. Here the CDR3 reads CASSESGGGAFRDTQYF. In nucleotides, the CDR3 is TGCGCCAGCAGTGAGTCAGGAGGGGGCGCCTTCCGAGATACGCAGTATTTT.

V gene TRBV6-1 combines with J gene TRBJ1-4; D unclear. From germline, CDR1 is MNHNS and CDR2 SASEGT. This CDR3 is 13 amino acids long. V gave up 10 bases and J gave up 2 bases, with 11 bases separating them. The CDR3 loop reads CAKYGPTNEKLFF. In nucleotides, the CDR3 is TGTGCCAAATATGGTCCGACTAATGAAAAACTGTTTTTT.

There are many counts of this clonotype. The CDR3: CASRVQVIGLYTQYF. The DNA for the CDR3 is TGTGCCAGCAGGGTACAGGTTATAGGGTTGTATACGCAGTATTTT. The chain is built from TRBV2 and TRBJ2-3, with D maybe TRBD1 (5 bases). The CDR3 totals 15 residues. Germline V gives CDR1 SNHLY, CDR2 FYNNEI. V was clipped by 6 bases and J by 7 bases, with 20 bases between them.

The V gene is TRBV5-4, the J gene TRBJ2-3; perhaps TRBD1 as D (5 bases). This CDR3 is built from 13 residues. Germline CDR1 and CDR2: SGHNT and YYREEE (reference sequence). Trimming took 1 base from V and 3 from J, leaving 6 bases between them. The chain's CDR3 is CASSLKGTDTQYF. The CDR3 bases are TGTGCCAGCAGCTTGAAGGGGACAGATACGCAGTATTTT.